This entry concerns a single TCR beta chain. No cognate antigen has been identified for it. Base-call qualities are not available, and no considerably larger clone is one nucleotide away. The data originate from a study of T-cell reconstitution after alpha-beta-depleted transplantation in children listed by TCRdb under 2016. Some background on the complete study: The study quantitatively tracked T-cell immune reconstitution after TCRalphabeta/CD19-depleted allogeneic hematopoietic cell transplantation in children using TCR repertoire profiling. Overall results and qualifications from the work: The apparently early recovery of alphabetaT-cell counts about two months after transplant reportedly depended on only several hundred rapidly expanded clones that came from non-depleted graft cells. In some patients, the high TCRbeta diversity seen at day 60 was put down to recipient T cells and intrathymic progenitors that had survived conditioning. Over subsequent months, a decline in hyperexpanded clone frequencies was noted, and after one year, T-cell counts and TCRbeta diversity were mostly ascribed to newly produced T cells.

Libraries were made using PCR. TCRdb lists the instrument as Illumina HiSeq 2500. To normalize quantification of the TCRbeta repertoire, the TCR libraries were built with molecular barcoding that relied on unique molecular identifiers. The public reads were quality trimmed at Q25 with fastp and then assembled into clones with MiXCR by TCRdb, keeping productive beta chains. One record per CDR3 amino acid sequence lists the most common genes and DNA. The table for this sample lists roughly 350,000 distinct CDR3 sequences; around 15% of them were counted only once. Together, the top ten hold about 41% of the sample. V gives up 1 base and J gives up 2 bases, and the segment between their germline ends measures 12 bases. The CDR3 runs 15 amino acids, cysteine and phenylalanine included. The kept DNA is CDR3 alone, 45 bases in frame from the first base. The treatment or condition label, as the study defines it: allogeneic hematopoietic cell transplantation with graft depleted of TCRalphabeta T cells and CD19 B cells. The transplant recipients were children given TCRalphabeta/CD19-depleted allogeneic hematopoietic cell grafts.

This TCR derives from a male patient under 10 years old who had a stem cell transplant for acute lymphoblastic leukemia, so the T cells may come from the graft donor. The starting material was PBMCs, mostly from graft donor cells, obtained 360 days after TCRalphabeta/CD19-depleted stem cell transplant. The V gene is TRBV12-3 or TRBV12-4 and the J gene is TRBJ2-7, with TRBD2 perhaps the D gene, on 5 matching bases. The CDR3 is CASSLGLPGAYEQYF. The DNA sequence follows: TGTGCCAGCAGTTTAGGCCTCCCCGGGGCCTACGAGCAGTACTTC.